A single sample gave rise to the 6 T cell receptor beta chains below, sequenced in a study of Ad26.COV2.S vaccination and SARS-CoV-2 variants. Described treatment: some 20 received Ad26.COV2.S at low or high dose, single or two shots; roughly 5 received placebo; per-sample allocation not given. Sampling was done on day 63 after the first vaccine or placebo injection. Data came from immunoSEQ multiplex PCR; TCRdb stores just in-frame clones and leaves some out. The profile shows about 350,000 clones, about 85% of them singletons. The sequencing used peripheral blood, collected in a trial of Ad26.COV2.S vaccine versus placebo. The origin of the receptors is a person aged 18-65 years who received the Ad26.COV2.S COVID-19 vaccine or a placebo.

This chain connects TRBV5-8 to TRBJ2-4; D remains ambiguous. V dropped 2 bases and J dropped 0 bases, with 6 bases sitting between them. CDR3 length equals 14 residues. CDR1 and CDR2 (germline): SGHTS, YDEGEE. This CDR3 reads CASSFQIAKNIQYF. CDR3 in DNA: TGTGCCAGCAGCTTCCAGATAGCCAAAAACATTCAGTACTTC.

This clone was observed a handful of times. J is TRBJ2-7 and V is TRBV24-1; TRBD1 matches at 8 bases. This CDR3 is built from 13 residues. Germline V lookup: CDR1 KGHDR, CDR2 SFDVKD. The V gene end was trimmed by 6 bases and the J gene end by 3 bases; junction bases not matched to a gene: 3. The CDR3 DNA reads TGTGCCACCAGTTGGACAGGGTTCTACGAGCAGTACTTC. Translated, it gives CATSWTGFYEQYF.

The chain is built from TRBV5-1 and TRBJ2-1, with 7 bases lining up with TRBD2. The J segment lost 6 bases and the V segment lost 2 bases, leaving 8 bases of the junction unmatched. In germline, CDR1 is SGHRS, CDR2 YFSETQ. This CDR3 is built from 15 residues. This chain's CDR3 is CASSLGTTAPNEQFF. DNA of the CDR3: TGCGCCAGCAGCTTAGGGACTACCGCTCCCAATGAGCAGTTCTTC.

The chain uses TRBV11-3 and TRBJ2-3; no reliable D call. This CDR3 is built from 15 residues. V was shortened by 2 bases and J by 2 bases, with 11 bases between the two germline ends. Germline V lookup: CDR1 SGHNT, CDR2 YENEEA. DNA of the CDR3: TGTGCCAGCAGCTTACGCTCCCAGCTCACAGATACGCAGTATTTT. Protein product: CASSLRSQLTDTQYF.

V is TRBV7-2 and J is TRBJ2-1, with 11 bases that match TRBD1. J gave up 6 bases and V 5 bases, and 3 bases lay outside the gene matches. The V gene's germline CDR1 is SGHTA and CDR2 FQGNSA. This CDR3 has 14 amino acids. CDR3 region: CASSRGTGGNEQFF. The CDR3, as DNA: TGTGCCAGCAGCAGGGGGACAGGGGGCAATGAGCAGTTCTTC.

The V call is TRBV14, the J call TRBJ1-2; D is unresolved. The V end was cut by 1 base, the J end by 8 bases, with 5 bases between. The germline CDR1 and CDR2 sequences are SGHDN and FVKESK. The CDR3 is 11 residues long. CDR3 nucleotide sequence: TGTGCCAGCAGCCAAGGTCTCGGCTACACCTTC. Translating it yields CASSQGLGYTF. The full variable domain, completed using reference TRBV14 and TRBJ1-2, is EAGVTQFPSHSVIEKGQTVTLRCDPISGHDNLYWYRRVMGKEIKFLLHFVKESKQDESGMPNNRFLAERTGGTYSTLKVQPAELEDSGVYFCASSQGLGYTFGSGTRLTVV.